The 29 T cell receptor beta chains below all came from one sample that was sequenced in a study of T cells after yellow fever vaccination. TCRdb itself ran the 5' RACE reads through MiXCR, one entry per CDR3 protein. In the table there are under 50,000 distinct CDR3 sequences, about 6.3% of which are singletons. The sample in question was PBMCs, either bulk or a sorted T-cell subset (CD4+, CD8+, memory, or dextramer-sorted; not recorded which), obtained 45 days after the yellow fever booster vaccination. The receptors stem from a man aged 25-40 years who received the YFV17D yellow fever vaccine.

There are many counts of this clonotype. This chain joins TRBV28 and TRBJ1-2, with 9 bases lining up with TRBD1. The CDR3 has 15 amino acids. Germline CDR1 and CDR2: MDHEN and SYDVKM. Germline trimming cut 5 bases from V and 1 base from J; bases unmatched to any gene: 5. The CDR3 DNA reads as TGTGCCAGCAGTGTAGGACAGGGGTATAACTATGGCTACACCTTC. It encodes CASSVGQGYNYGYTF.

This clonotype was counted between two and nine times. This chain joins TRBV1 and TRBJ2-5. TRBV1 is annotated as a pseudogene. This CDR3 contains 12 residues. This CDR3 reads CTSSQATETQYF. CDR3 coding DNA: TGCACCAGCAGCCAAGCCACAGAGACCCAGTACTTC.

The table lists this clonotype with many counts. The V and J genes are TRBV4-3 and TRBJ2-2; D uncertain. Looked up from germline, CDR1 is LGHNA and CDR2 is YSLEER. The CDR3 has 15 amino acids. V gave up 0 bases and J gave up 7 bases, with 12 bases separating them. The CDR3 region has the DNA TGCGCCAGCAGCCAAGATAAGGAAGGTGGCGGGGAGCTGTTTTTT. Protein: CASSQDKEGGGELFF.

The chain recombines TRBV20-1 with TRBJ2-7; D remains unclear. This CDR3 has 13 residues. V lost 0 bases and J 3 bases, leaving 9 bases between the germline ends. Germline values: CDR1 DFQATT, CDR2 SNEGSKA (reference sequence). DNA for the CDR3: TGCAGTGCTAGAGATCAGCACTTCTACGAGCAGTACTTC. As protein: CSARDQHFYEQYF.

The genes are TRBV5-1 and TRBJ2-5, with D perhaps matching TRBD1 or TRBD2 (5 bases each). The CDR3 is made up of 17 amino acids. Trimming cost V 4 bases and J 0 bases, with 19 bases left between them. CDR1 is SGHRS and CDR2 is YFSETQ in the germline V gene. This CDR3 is CASSRGHSDHYQETQYF. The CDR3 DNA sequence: TGCGCCAGCAGCCGGGGCCACAGTGATCACTACCAAGAGACCCAGTACTTC.

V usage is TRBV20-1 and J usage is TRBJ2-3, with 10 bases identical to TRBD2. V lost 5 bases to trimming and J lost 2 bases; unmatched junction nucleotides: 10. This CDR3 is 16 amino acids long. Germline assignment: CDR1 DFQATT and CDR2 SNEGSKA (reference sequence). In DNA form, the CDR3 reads TGCAGTGCTGAGAATATCGGACTAGCGGCCACAGATACGCAGTATTTT. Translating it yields CSAENIGLAATDTQYF.

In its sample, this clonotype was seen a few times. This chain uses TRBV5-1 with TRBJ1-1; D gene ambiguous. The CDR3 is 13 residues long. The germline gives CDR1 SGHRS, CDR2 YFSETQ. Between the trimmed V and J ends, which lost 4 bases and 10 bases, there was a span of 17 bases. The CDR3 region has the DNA TGCGCCAGCAGCCTGACCGGGAAAGAACGAGCTTTCTTT. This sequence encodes CASSLTGKERAFF.

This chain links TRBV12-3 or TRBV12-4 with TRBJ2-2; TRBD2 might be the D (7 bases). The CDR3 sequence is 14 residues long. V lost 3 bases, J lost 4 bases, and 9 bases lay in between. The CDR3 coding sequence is TGTGCCAGCAGTTTGGCGGGGGCCACCGGGGAGCTGTTTTTT. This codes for CASSLAGATGELFF.

CDR3 nucleotide sequence: TGTGCCAGCAGGCATGACAGGGGAAATCAGCCCCAGCATTTT. Encoded protein: CASRHDRGNQPQHF. This chain connects TRBV2 to TRBJ1-5; 8 bases agree with TRBD1. The J segment lost 4 bases and the V segment lost 6 bases, leaving 5 bases of the junction unmatched. The CDR3 is 14 residues long. Per the germline V gene, CDR1 is SNHLY and CDR2 is FYNNEI. Full variable domain (remainder filled in from reference TRBV2 and TRBJ1-5): EPEVTQTPSHQVTQMGQEVILRCVPISNHLYFYWYRQILGQKVEFLVSFYNNEISEKSEIFDDQFSVERPDGSNFTLKIRSTKLEDSAMYFCASRHDRGNQPQHFGDGTRLSIL.

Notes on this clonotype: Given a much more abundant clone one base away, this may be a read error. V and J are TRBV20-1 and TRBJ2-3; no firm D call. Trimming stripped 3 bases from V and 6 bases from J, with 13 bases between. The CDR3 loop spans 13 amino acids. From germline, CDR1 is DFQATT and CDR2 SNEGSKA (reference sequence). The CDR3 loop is CSARGLAADTQYF. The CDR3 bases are TGCAGTGCTAGGGGTTTGGCCGCCGATACGCAGTATTTT.

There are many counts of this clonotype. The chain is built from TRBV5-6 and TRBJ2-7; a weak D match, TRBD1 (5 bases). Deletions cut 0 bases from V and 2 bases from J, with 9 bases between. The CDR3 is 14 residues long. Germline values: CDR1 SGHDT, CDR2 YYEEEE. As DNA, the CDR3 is TGTGCCAGCAGCTTGGTGGACATCCCCTACGAGCAGTACTTC. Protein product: CASSLVDIPYEQYF.

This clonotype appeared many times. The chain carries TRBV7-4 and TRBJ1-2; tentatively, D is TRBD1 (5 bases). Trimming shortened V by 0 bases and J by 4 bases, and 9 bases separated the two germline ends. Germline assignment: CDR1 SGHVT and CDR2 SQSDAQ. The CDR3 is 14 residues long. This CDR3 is CASSLAGRVYGYTF. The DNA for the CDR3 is TGTGCCAGCAGCTTAGCGGGCAGGGTCTATGGCTACACCTTC.

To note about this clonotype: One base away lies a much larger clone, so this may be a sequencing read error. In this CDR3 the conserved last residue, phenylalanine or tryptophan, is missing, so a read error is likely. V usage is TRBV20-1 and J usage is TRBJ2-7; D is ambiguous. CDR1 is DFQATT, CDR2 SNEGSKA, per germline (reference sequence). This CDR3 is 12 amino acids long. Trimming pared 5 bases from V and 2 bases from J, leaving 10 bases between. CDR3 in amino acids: CSALFRPYEQYS. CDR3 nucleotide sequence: TGCAGTGCTCTTTTTCGACCCTACGAGCAGTACTCC.

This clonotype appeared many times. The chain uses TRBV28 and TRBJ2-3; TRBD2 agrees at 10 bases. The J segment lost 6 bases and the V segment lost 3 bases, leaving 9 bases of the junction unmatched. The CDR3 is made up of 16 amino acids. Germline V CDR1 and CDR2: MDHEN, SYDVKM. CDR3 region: CASSFAAGGDRDTQYF. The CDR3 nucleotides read TGTGCCAGCAGTTTTGCAGCGGGAGGGGACCGGGATACGCAGTATTTT.

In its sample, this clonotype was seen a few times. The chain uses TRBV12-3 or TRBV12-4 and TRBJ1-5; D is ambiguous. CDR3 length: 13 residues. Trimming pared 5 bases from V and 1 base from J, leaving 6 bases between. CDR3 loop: CASSPRSNQPQHF. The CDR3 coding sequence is TGTGCCAGCAGTCCCCGAAGCAATCAGCCCCAGCATTTT.

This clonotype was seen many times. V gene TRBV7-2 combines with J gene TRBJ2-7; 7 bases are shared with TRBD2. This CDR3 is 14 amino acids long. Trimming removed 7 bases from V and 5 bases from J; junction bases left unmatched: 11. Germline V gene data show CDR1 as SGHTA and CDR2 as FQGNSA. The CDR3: CASTPRGVANEQYF. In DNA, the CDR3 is TGTGCCAGCACCCCTCGGGGGGTAGCTAACGAGCAGTACTTC.

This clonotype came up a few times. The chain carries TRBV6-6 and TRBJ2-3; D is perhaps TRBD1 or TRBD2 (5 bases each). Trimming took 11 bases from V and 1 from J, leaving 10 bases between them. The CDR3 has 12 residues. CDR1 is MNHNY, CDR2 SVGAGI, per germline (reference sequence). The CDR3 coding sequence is TGTGCCTACGGGGCGGGCACAGATACGCAGTATTTT. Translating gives CAYGAGTDTQYF.

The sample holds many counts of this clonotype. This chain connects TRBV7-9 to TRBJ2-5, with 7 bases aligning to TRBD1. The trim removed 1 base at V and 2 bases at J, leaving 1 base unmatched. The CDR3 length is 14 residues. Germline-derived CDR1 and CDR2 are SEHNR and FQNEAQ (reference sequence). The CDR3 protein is CASSLEGQQETQYF. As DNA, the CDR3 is TGTGCCAGCAGCTTAGAGGGACAGCAAGAGACCCAGTACTTC.

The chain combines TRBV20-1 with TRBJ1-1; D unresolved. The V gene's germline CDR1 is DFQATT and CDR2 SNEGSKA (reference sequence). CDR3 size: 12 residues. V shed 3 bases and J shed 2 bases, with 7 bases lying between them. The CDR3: CSASQGNTEAFF. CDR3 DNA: TGCAGTGCTAGCCAAGGAAACACTGAAGCTTTCTTT.

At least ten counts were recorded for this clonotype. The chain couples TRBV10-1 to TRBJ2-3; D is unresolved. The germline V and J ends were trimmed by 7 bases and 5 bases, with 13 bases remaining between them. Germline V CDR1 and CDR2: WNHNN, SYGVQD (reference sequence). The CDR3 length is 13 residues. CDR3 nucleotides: TGCGCCAGCACTTTTGTTGATCGAGATACGCAGTATTTT. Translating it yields CASTFVDRDTQYF.

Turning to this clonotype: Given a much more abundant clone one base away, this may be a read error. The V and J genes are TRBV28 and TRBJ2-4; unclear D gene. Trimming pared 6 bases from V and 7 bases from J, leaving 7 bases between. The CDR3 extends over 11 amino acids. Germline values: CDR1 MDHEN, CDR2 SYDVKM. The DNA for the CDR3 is TGTGCCAGCAGAGCCGGCAACATTCAGTACTTC. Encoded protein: CASRAGNIQYF.

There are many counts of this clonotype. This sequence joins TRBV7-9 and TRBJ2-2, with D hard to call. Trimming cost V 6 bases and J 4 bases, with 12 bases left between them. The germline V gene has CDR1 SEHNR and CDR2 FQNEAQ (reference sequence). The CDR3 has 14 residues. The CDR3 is CASSSFATTGELFF. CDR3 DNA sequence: TGTGCCAGCAGTAGTTTCGCTACCACCGGGGAGCTGTTTTTT.

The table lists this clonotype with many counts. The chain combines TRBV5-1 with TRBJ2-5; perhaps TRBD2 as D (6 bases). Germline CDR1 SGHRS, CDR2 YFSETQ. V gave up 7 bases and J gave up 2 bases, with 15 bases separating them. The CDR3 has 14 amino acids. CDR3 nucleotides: TGCGCCAGCGCTACTACTAGCAGACAAGAGACCCAGTACTTC. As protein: CASATTSRQETQYF.

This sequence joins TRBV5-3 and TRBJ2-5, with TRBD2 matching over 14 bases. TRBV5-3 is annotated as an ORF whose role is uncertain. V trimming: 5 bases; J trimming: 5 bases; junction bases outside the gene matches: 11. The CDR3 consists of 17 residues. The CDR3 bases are TGTGCCAGAAGGAAAGGACTAGCGGGAGGCCACCGGGAGACCCAGTACTTC. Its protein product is CARRKGLAGGHRETQYF.

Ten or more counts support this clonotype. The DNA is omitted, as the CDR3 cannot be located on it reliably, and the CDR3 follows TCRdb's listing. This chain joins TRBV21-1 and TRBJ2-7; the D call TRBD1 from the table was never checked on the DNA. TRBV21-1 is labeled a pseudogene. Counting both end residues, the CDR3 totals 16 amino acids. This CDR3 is CASSKSVAWGAYEQYF.

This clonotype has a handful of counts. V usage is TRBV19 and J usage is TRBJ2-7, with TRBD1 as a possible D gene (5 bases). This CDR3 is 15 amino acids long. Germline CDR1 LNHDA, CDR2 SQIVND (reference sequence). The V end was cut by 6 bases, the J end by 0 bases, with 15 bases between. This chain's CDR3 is CASSSDSQSSYEQYF. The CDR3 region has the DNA TGTGCCAGTAGCAGCGACAGTCAGAGCTCCTACGAGCAGTACTTC.

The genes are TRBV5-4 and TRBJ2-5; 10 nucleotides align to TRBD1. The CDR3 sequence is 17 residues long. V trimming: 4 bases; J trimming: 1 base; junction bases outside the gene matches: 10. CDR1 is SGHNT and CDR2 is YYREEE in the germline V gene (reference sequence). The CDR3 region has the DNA TGTGCCAGCAGCGACCGACAGGGGGCGCTGCTCCAAGAGACCCAGTACTTC. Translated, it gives CASSDRQGALLQETQYF. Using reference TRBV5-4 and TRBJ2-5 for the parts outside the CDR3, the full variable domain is ETGVTQSPTHLIKTRGQQVTLRCSSQSGHNTVSWYQQALGQGPQFIFQYYREEENGRGNFPPRFSGLQFPNYSSELNVNALELDDSALYLCASSDRQGALLQETQYFGPGTRLLVL.

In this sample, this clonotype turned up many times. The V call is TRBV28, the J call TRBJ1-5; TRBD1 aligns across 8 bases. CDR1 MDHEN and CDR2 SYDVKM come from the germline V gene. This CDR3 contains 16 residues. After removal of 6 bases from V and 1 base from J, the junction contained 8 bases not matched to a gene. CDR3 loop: CASRNPGQGSNQPQHF. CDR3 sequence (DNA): TGTGCCAGCAGGAATCCTGGACAGGGAAGCAATCAGCCCCAGCATTTT.

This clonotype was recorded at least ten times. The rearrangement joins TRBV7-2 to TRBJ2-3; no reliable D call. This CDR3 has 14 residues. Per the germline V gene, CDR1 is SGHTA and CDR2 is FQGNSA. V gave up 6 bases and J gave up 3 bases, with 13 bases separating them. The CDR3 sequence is CASSLDSATDTQYF. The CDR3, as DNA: TGTGCCAGCAGTCTTGACTCAGCGACAGATACGCAGTATTTT.